This TCR beta chain was captured in a study of blood T cell repertoires in COVID-19. Across the study: The origin of the acute and convalescent COVID-19 samples was the United States, Italy and Spain. PBMCs, B-cell-depleted T cells, or T cells were the source of the cDNA or gDNA that made up the material.

Germline V gives CDR1 MGHRA, CDR2 YSYEKL. CDR3 size: 15 residues. The V segment lost 3 bases and the J segment 3 bases; nucleotides outside the gene matches: 4. Original data processing: The authors estimated nucleated cell counts from reference gene primer amplification. Data came from immunoSEQ multiplex PCR; TCRdb stores just in-frame clones and leaves some out. The D gene and trimming were derived from the DNA, and the V and J assignments and clone size from that table. This sample yields 400,000 to 550,000 clones, of which 75% to 90% are seen a single time; around 4.4% belongs to the top ten. This sequence joins TRBV4-1 and TRBJ2-7, with 11 bases that match TRBD2. The receptor was derived from a woman aged 25-40 years with acute or convalescent COVID-19. What was sequenced was peripheral blood. This CDR3 is CASSHVAGGNYEQYF. DNA of the CDR3: TGCGCCAGCAGCCACGTAGCGGGGGGGAACTACGAGCAGTACTTC.